This TCR beta chain was documented in a study of CD8+ T cells in alopecia areata. Study overall: Treated patients were dosed with oral tofacitinib, taking 5 to 10 mg twice daily. Tofacitinib treatment spanned 6 to 18 months, with 6 months off drug afterward.

Notes on the study in general: Lesional scalp exceeded normal scalp in clonality, especially in alopecia totalis/universalis.

The V gene's germline CDR1 is SGHDT and CDR2 YYEEEE. The CDR3 spans 15 residues. J gave up 3 bases and V 3 bases, and 9 bases lay outside the gene matches. Comments on this clone: Its antigen is undetermined.

Sequencing relied on a cDNA template that was reverse transcribed from extracted RNA. The data were produced by immunoSEQ multiplex PCR, yet TCRdb's version contains in-frame clones alone and is incomplete. In the table there are 150,000 or so clones, 65% to 75% of which are singletons. Peripheral blood samples and lesional scalp punch biopsies were obtained from alopecia areata patients. The sequence derives from a human donor with alopecia areata. Specimen: CD8+ T cells sorted from blood, collected at week 0. The chain has TRBV5-6 and TRBJ2-7, with 7 bases that match TRBD2. The CDR3 reads CASSSIGGGGYEQYF. The DNA of the CDR3 is TGTGCCAGCAGCTCTATAGGCGGGGGAGGCTACGAGCAGTACTTC.